These T cell receptor beta chains were read from a single sample in a study of Ad26.COV2.S vaccination and SARS-CoV-2 variants. Generated by immunoSEQ multiplex PCR, the TCRdb table keeps only in-frame clones and is missing some. The table lists about 480,000 clones, around 85% of them singletons, with about 13% in the top ten. Sample: peripheral blood, taken in a trial of Ad26.COV2.S vaccine versus placebo. The receptors stem from a person between 18 and 65 years old who received the Ad26.COV2.S COVID-19 vaccine or a placebo. Both conserved end residues are part of each CDR3. D genes are given only for firm matches. A clone size is listed for some rows: how often the clone was seen (once, few, many), or a class if it is expanded.

>TRBD2|.|TRBJ2-2|TRBV5-8
TGTGCCAGCAGCTTGGCGGGGACTAGCGGGAGTGTCGGGGAGCTGTTTTTT
CASSLAGTSGSVGELFF
>.|.|TRBJ2-7|TRBV30
TGTGCCTGGAGACAGGCCGGGTGGGAGCAGTACTTC
CAWRQAGWEQYF
>.|.|TRBJ2-3|TRBV28
TGTGCCAGCAGTCCGACAAGAACCCCAACGCAGTATTTT
CASSPTRTPTQYF
>TRBD1|.|TRBJ1-4|TRBV23-1
TGCGCCACTCCACAGGGGTGTGAAAAACTGTTTTTT
CATPQGCEKLFF
>.|few|TRBJ1-1|TRBV29-1
TGCAGCGTTGATGGGGTGACAGTCACTGAAGCTTTCTTT
CSVDGVTVTEAFF
>.|.|TRBJ1-1|TRBV19
TGTGCCAGTAGACTCCCAGGCTCGAACACTGAAGCTTTCTTT
CASRLPGSNTEAFF
>TRBD1|.|TRBJ1-4|TRBV5-4
TGTGCCAGCAGCTTTAAGGGGGCGGGTAATGAAAAACTGTTTTTT
CASSFKGAGNEKLFF
>TRBD2|.|TRBJ2-2|TRBV5-1
TGCGCCAGCAGCCTACCTAATTTACCTAGCGGGAGAGACACCGGGGAGCTGTTTTTT
CASSLPNLPSGRDTGELFF
>.|.|TRBJ2-5|TRBV15
TGTGCCACCAGCCAATACAGGGAGGCAGAAGAGACCCAGTACTTC
CATSQYREAEETQYF
>TRBD1|.|TRBJ2-3|TRBV29-1
TGCAGCGTTGAACCTACAGGGGGAGATACGCAGTATTTT
CSVEPTGGDTQYF
>.|once|TRBJ1-3|TRBV10-3
TGTGCCATCAGTGAGTCGGGGAGCTCTGGAAACACCATATATTTT
CAISESGSSGNTIYF
>.|.|TRBJ1-1|TRBV30
TGTGCCTGGAGGGGCCCGGAGCGGGGGCTCACTGAAGCTTTCTTT
CAWRGPERGLTEAFF
>TRBD2|.|TRBJ2-2|TRBV29-1
TGCAGCGGCGCGGGAGGAACCGGGGAGCTGTTTTTT
CSGAGGTGELFF
>.|.|TRBJ2-1|TRBV24-1
TGTGCCACCAGTGATCGAGTCAGGGGCAGCAATGAGCAGTTCTTC
CATSDRVRGSNEQFF
>.|.|TRBJ1-4|TRBV19
TGTGCCACCTCAAATGAAAAACTGTTTTTT
CATSNEKLFF
>.|.|TRBJ1-1|TRBV13
TGTGCCAGCAGCTTAGGCCTGGGATCCTACACTGAAGCTTTCTTT
CASSLGLGSYTEAFF
>.|.|TRBJ2-1|TRBV7-9
TGTGCCAGCAGCTTGGCGTGGGGCTCCCCGTCCTACAATGAGCAGTTCTTC
CASSLAWGSPSYNEQFF
>.|.|TRBJ2-7|TRBV12-3/TRBV12-4
TGTGCCAGCAGTTTGAGGGGCGAGCAGTACTTC
CASSLRGEQYF
>TRBD2|.|TRBJ2-2|TRBV9
TGTGCCAGCAGCCAAACTAGCGGAGTCACCGGGGAGCTGTTTTTT
CASSQTSGVTGELFF
>TRBD1|.|TRBJ2-7|TRBV20-1
TGCAGTGCCAGACAGGGGTACGAGCAGTACTTC
CSARQGYEQYF
>.|once|TRBJ2-7|TRBV15
TGTGCCACCAGCAGAGATTTTGGGGACTCCTACGAGCAGTACTTC
CATSRDFGDSYEQYF
>.|.|TRBJ2-7|TRBV5-1
TGCGCCAGCAGCTTGGTCGGTTGGGGTAGCGGTGAGCAGTACTTC
CASSLVGWGSGEQYF
>.|few|TRBJ1-2|TRBV5-4
TGTGCCAGCAGCTTGGTTGGCAGTGACTATGGCTACACCTTC
CASSLVGSDYGYTF
>TRBD2|.|TRBJ2-2|TRBV7-3
TGTGCCAGCAGCCCGGGACTAGCGAACGGGGAGCTGTTTTTT
CASSPGLANGELFF
>.|.|TRBJ2-7|TRBV27
TGTGCCAGCGTTGCCCCCGGGATGAGGGACGAGCAGTACTTC
CASVAPGMRDEQYF
>TRBD2|.|TRBJ2-1|TRBV9
TGTGCCAGCAGCGCGGCAGGGCTAGCGGGAGCTAATGAGCAGTTCTTC
CASSAAGLAGANEQFF
>.|.|TRBJ2-3|TRBV6-4
TGTGCCAGCAGTGTGGAGACTAGTCCTACAGATACGCAGTATTTT
CASSVETSPTDTQYF
>.|.|TRBJ1-5|TRBV27
TGTGCCAGCAGTTTGGGACACTATGGTCAGCCCCAGCATTTT
CASSLGHYGQPQHF
>.|.|TRBJ2-2|TRBV10-3
TGTGCCATCAGGGACAACACCGGGGAGCTGTTTTTT
CAIRDNTGELFF
>TRBD1|.|TRBJ1-5|TRBV2
TGTGCCAGCAGTAGAGACAGGGGACTCAATCAGCCCCAGCATTTT
CASSRDRGLNQPQHF
>TRBD1|.|TRBJ2-7|TRBV28
TGTGCCAGCAGTTTACTATTAGGACAGGGGTCCTACGAGCAGTACTTC
CASSLLLGQGSYEQYF
>TRBD2|.|TRBJ2-5|TRBV9
TGTGCCAGCAGCGTTAGGGGACTAACACAAGAGACCCAGTACTTC
CASSVRGLTQETQYF
>.|.|TRBJ2-1|TRBV2
TGTGCCAGCAGCAGGGATGGGCAGTTCTTC
CASSRDGQFF
>.|.|TRBJ1-2|TRBV9
TGTGCCAGCAGCCCCATAGGGACGGAGGCCTATGGCTACACCTTC
CASSPIGTEAYGYTF
>.|once|TRBJ2-1|TRBV11-3
TGTGCCAGCAGCCAGCCCCCGTCGTCGGAGCAGTTCTTC
CASSQPPSSEQFF
>.|.|TRBJ1-1|TRBV6-6
TGTGCCAGCAGTTTCGACAGGATCATGAACACTGAAGCTTTCTTT
CASSFDRIMNTEAFF
>TRBD1|.|TRBJ2-2|TRBV7-3
TGTGCCAGCAGCCGTACCGGGACAGGGAGGTTCGGGGAGCTGTTTTTT
CASSRTGTGRFGELFF
>.|.|TRBJ2-3|TRBV30
TGTGCCTGGAGTGTCGCCCTACCTAGCACAGATACGCAGTATTTT
CAWSVALPSTDTQYF
>.|.|TRBJ1-1|TRBV7-9
TGTGCCAGCAGCCAGATTGGACAGATTGAAGCTTTCTTT
CASSQIGQIEAFF
>TRBD2|.|TRBJ2-4|TRBV3-1/TRBV3-2
TGTGCCAGCAGCCAAGATCGAAGGACTAGCCCCCACTTC
CASSQDRRTSPHF
>TRBD2|.|TRBJ2-3|TRBV5-1
TGCGCCAGCAGCCCCTCTGTCGGGGGGAGGACAGATACGCAGTATTTT
CASSPSVGGRTDTQYF
>TRBD1|.|TRBJ1-1|TRBV19
TGTGCCAGTAGCAACACAGGGGGAGGGAGAGGCACTGAAGCTTTCTTT
CASSNTGGGRGTEAFF
>.|.|TRBJ1-1|TRBV10-1
TGCGCCAGCGCGGGCAGGGGCGTCAGGACTGAAGCTTTCTTT
CASAGRGVRTEAFF